This T cell receptor (beta chain) was sequenced for a study of Graves' ophthalmopathy and Graves' hyperthyroidism. Study results and caveats: Using a 13-signature model, the authors split ophthalmopathy from stable hyperthyroidism, with 85% to 90% sensitivity and 81.08% specificity.

CDR3 regions of TCR beta were amplified from RNA transcripts. Scientists carried out first-round RT-PCR using HTBI primers and then a second-round multiplex PCR. TCRdb reanalysed the multiplex PCR reads using MiXCR and keeps one entry per CDR3 protein. The sample consists of hundreds of thousands of distinct CDR3 sequences, about a fifth of them appearing once. This clonotype was seen only a few times. Its specificity is not known. The clonotype comes from a woman under 30 with stable Graves' hyperthyroidism. Some clones in this sample may be carry-over from other donors' samples. The material sequenced was peripheral blood.

This CDR3 is CASSQDVAYTGELFF. The CDR3 nucleotides read TGCGCCAGCAGCCAAGATGTCGCTTACACCGGGGAGCTGTTTTTT. This chain uses TRBV4-1 with TRBJ2-2, with unresolved D. Germline V gene sequence: CDR1 MGHRA, CDR2 YSYEKL. The CDR3 totals 15 residues. V was clipped by 0 bases and J by 3 bases, with 8 bases between them.